The TCR beta chain under discussion was sequenced for a study of T cells expressing NK-cell markers. Across the whole study: TCR beta repertoires came from sorted CD3+CD56+NKG2C+, CD3+CD56+NKG2C- and CD3+CD56-NKG2C+ T cells. Sequenced donors, eight in total, included seven who were HCMV-seropositive and one who was seronegative.

With respect to this clonotype: Antigen: not known.

The study, taken as a whole, reports: In a handful of donors, dominant NKG2C+ clonotypes were about 1.0-7.0% of CD8+ T cells.

The CDR3 has 13 residues. Germline lookup yields CDR1 KGHSH and CDR2 LQKENI. 5'RACE template switching with UMIs generated TCR beta cDNA. TCRdb reprocessed the 5' RACE reads, keeping one entry per CDR3 protein, no DNA. Its table lists 550,000 to 600,000 distinct CDR3 sequences. What was sequenced was blood T cells: a sorted CD56 or NKG2C T cell subset, CD4+ or CD8+ T cells, or bulk PBMC T cells (not recorded which). The J gene is TRBJ2-1, the V gene TRBV18. The receptor's source is a young man in good health. CDR3 protein: CASSVLENNEQFF.